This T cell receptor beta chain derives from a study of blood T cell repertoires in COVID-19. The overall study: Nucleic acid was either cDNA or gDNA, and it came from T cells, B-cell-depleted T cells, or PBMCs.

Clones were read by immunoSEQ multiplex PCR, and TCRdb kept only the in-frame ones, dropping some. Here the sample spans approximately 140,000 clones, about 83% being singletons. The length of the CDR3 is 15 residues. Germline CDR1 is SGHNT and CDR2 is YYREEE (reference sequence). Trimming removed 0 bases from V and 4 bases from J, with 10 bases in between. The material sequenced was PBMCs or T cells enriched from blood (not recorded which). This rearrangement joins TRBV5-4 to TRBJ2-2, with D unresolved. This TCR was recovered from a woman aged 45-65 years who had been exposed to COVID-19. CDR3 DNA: TGTGCCAGCAGCTTGGGGGTGAGCGTCACCGGGGAGCTGTTTTTT. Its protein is CASSLGVSVTGELFF.